This record concerns one TCR beta chain sequence. Its antigen is not identified. This CDR3 is built from 15 residues. From germline, CDR1 is MNHEY and CDR2 SVGAGI. V was cut by 11 bases and J by 5 bases, with 21 bases left in between. The data stem from a study of pediatric ulcerative colitis. Study findings and constraints: Blood-rectal clonal overlap within each person was significantly higher in ulcerative colitis patients than controls. Repertoires came from total lymphocyte DNA, not specific subsets.

The assay was run at survey level. Produced via immunoSEQ multiplex PCR; TCRdb's table is partial and in-frame only. The repertoire consists of 57,000 or so clones, with 80% to 90% occurring once and the leading ten covering 1.5%. The receptor comes from a boy between 5 and 17 years old who was a control in a study of pediatric ulcerative colitis. The specimen sequenced was blood. The chain employs TRBV6-5 and TRBJ2-2; D may be TRBD1 (7 bases). This CDR3 is CASKEEGAFTGELFF. Here the CDR3 DNA reads TGTGCCTCAAAAGAGGAGGGGGCTTTTACCGGGGAGCTGTTTTTT.